The 8 T cell receptor beta chains in this list originate from one sample, sequenced in a study of a mutant IDH1 vaccine in newly diagnosed glioma. The time point is: week 11, during vaccination. Mutant IDH1 20-mer peptide, at 300 ug, made up each vaccine dose, with topical imiquimod. Their antigen targets remain unknown. TCRdb's table, derived via immunoSEQ multiplex PCR, lists solely in-frame clones and lacks some. The sample records around 33,000 clones, 90% being singletons. The source material was PBMCs, sampled from a glioma patient whose treatment included an IDH1 peptide vaccine. Receptors were obtained from a man aged 18 to 29 with glioma.

This sequence joins TRBV4-3 and TRBJ2-1; TRBD2 agrees at 13 bases. V lost 5 bases to trimming and J lost 5 bases; unmatched junction nucleotides: 3. This CDR3 region has 15 residues. CDR1 and CDR2 from the germline V gene are LGHNA and YSLEER. The CDR3 DNA reads as TGCGCCAGCAGCTCCACTAGCGGGGGGGACAATGAGCAGTTCTTC. It specifies CASSSTSGGDNEQFF.

The rearrangement uses TRBV28 and TRBJ1-3; D gene ambiguous. Germline assignment: CDR1 MDHEN and CDR2 SYDVKM. CDR3 length: 12 residues. The V gene lost 2 bases and the J gene lost 4 bases, with 3 bases spanning the gap. The CDR3 is CASSLAGNTIYF. The CDR3 bases are TGTGCCAGCAGTTTAGCGGGAAACACCATATATTTT.

The gene calls are TRBV25-1 and TRBJ2-1, with D perhaps being TRBD1 or TRBD2 (5 bases each). Trimming removed 8 bases at V and 2 bases at J, with 10 bases between. This CDR3 contains 13 residues. Germline CDR1 reads MGHDK; CDR2 reads SYGVNS. CDR3 residues: CASGDQAYNEQFF. The CDR3 bases are TGTGCCAGCGGGGACCAAGCCTACAATGAGCAGTTCTTC.

This clone was seen once. The rearrangement joins TRBV4-1 to TRBJ2-1; 10 positions agree with TRBD2. With 4 bases clipped from V and 8 bases from J, the junction kept 11 bases outside the gene matches. Looked up from germline, CDR1 is MGHRA and CDR2 is YSYEKL. This CDR3 is built from 16 residues. CDR3 loop: CASSPWTSGGRDEQFF. The CDR3 DNA follows: TGCGCCAGCAGCCCCTGGACTAGCGGAGGGAGGGATGAGCAGTTCTTC.

This clone was seen a handful of times. This chain links TRBV6-1 with TRBJ2-2; no clear D gene. Germline V CDR1 and CDR2: MNHNS, SASEGT. Trimming took off 7 bases at V and 6 bases at J, with 15 bases between the two ends. This CDR3 region has 14 residues. The chain's CDR3 is CASNFNNRAGELFF. CDR3 bases: TGTGCCAGCAATTTCAACAATCGAGCCGGGGAGCTGTTTTTT.

The chain combines TRBV5-4 with TRBJ1-2; no clear D gene. This CDR3 is 16 amino acids long. CDR1 SGHNT and CDR2 YYREEE come from the germline V gene (reference sequence). Trimming shortened V by 0 bases and J by 2 bases, and 14 bases separated the two germline ends. DNA of the CDR3: TGTGCCAGCAGCTTGGACCCGACCGGGATAAACTATGGCTACACCTTC. Its translation is CASSLDPTGINYGYTF.

CDR3 coding DNA: TGTGCCAGCAGCTTAGGGGGGACGGTCACTAACTATGGCTACACCTTC. This gives the protein CASSLGGTVTNYGYTF. The V and J genes are TRBV7-2 and TRBJ1-2; possible D gene TRBD1, 5 bases. The CDR3 runs to 16 residues. From germline, CDR1 is SGHTA and CDR2 FQGNSA. Trimming left V 1 base short and J 0 bases short, with 12 bases between.

This clone was counted only a few times. The rearrangement uses TRBV4-2 and TRBJ2-1; 7 bases agree with TRBD2. Germline CDR1 is LGHNA and CDR2 is YNFKEQ. The junction had 20 bases not matched to a gene; V was cut back by 4 bases and J by 5 bases. This CDR3 is 19 amino acids long. CDR3 loop: CASSPRGSFREGRDNEQFF. For the CDR3, the DNA is TGTGCCAGCAGCCCGAGGGGCTCCTTTAGGGAGGGCCGCGACAATGAGCAGTTCTTC.